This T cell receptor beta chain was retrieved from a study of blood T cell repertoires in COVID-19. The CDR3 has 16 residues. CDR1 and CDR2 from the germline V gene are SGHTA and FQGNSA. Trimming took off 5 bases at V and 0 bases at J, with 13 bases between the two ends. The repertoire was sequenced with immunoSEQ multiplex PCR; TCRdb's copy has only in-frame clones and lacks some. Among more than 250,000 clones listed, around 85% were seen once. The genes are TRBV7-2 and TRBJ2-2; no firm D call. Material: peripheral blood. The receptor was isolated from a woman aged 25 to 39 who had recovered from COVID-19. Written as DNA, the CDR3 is TGTGCCAGCAGCCCCCGTGGCTTATCGAACACCGGGGAGCTGTTTTTT. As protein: CASSPRGLSNTGELFF.